Listed below are T cell receptor beta chains from one sample, sequenced in a study of shared clonotypes between healthy human individuals. The protocol was immunoSEQ multiplex PCR, while the TCRdb copy is restricted to in-frame clones and leaves out a portion. Of under 600,000 clones in the sample, about 79% are singletons; the top ten hold about 12%. The sequenced sample was PBMCs. The receptors stem from a woman aged 40 to 50 in good health. Some clones in this sample may be carry-over from other donors' samples. Each CDR3 is given with its conserved first and last residue. Each record gives: clone size, J gene, V gene, D gene, CDR3 protein, CDR3 DNA. D genes are given only for firm matches. For some rows the clone size is stated as once, few or many, or as a class when expanded; others skip it.

>.|TRBJ2-5|TRBV19|TRBD2
CASSGGTIAGGRGETQYF
TGTGCCAGTAGTGGGGGGACCATAGCGGGAGGTAGGGGAGAGACCCAGTACTTC
>.|TRBJ1-5|TRBV7-3|TRBD1
CARVRQGKNQPQHF
TGTGCCAGAGTGCGACAGGGAAAGAATCAGCCCCAGCATTTT
>once|TRBJ2-2|TRBV15|.
CATSQMNTGELFF
TGTGCCACCAGTCAGATGAACACCGGGGAGCTGTTTTTT
>few|TRBJ2-7|TRBV28|.
CASSGFSYEQYF
TGTGCCAGCAGCGGGTTTTCCTACGAGCAGTACTTC
>.|TRBJ2-7|TRBV7-6|TRBD2
CASSSRTGLAAYEQYF
TGTGCCAGCAGCTCCAGGACGGGACTAGCGGCCTACGAGCAGTACTTC
>.|TRBJ2-1|TRBV4-1|TRBD2
CASSQETSGRRFF
TGCGCCAGCAGCCAAGAGACTAGCGGGAGACGGTTCTTC
>few|TRBJ2-5|TRBV4-3|.
CASSQSQGYQETQYF
TGCGCCAGCAGCCAATCACAGGGATACCAAGAGACCCAGTACTTC
>.|TRBJ2-1|TRBV7-3|TRBD1
CASSFDRGNEQFF
TGTGCCAGCAGCTTTGACAGGGGTAATGAGCAGTTCTTC
>.|TRBJ2-5|TRBV5-4|.
CASSPGTRIGETQYF
TGTGCCAGCAGCCCGGGAACTCGAATAGGAGAGACCCAGTACTTC
>few|TRBJ1-4|TRBV25-1|TRBD1
CASSGYMTGAGEKLFF
TGTGCCAGCAGTGGGTATATGACAGGGGCGGGAGAAAAACTGTTTTTT
>many|TRBJ1-5|TRBV2|.
CASRGDNNQPQHF
TGTGCCAGCAGAGGGGACAACAATCAGCCCCAGCATTTT
>.|TRBJ2-5|TRBV19|TRBD1
CASSPGTGGRETQYF
TGTGCCAGTAGTCCCGGGACAGGGGGCAGAGAGACCCAGTACTTC
>.|TRBJ1-5|TRBV2|.
CASTRGLNQPQHF
TGTGCCAGCACCCGTGGGCTCAATCAGCCCCAGCATTTT